The clone carrying this TCR beta chain is large within its sample. Antigen unknown. Cultured CD4+ T cell DNA underwent sequencing with the Oncomine TCR Beta short-read assay. One entry per CDR3 protein, called by TCRdb with MiXCR from the PCR reads. The repertoire holds some 1,100 distinct CDR3 sequences, with roughly 15% as singletons. The data belong to a study of vaccination and CD4 T cells after COVID-19. Noted treatment: roughly 11-day PBMC culture with coronavirus spike peptide pools or control peptides (ViraFEST assay). Gathering of the CD4+ T cells, from the unexposed donor, took place before the COVID-19 pandemic (2011-2018). There are 14 residues in the CDR3. CDR1 is SEHNR and CDR2 is FQNEAQ in the germline V gene (reference sequence). V lost 6 bases to trimming and J lost 6 bases, with 17 bases between them.

Sample: CD4+ T cells from blood, cultured in vitro. This TCR was recovered from a human donor in good health. The J gene is TRBJ1-2, the V gene TRBV7-9; maybe TRBD1 (5 bases). As DNA, the CDR3 is TGTGCCAGCAGGCTTGGGGGGGTAGTAGATGGCTACACCTTC. Residues: CASRLGGVVDGYTF.